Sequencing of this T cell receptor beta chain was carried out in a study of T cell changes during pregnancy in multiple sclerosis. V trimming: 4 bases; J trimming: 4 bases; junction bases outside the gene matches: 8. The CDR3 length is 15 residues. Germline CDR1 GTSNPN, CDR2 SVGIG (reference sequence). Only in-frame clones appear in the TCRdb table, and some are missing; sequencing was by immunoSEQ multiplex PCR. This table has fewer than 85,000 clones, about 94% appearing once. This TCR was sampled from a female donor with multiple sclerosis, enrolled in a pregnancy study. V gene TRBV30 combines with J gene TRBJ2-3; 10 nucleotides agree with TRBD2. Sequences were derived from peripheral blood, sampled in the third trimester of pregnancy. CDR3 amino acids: CAWTRRSGGADTQYF. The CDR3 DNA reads TGTGCCTGGACCCGTCGCAGCGGGGGGGCAGATACGCAGTATTTT.